A selection of T cell receptor beta chains follows, all from one sample in a study of T-cell memory formation after mild COVID-19. TCRdb reprocessed the 5' RACE reads via MiXCR and lists one record per CDR3 protein. The sample holds over 300,000 distinct CDR3 sequences; more than 20% are singletons and the top ten take 20% to 25%. The specimen sequenced was PBMCs or a T cell subset sorted from them (not recorded which). The receptor set was obtained from a man aged 18 to 29 who had mild COVID-19 (a few samples of this study predate the infection). Cell type and time point are not known. The CDR3 runs from the conserved cysteine through the conserved F or W. The order of the fields is V gene, D gene, J gene, clone size, CDR3 protein, CDR3 DNA. D genes are given only for firm matches. Size is omitted from some rows. Given values are once, few, many or a class for expanded clones.

>TRBV20-1|NA|TRBJ1-5|NA
CSARSPTGEDSNQPQHF
TGCAGTGCTAGAAGCCCTACAGGAGAGGATAGCAATCAGCCCCAGCATTTT
>TRBV10-3|TRBD2|TRBJ2-7|few
CAISQGTSGGQYF
TGTGCCATCAGCCAAGGGACTAGCGGGGGGCAGTACTTC
>TRBV7-3|NA|TRBJ1-2|few
CASSFLGGYGYTF
TGTGCCAGCAGCTTTCTCGGGGGCTATGGCTACACCTTC
>TRBV5-1|NA|TRBJ2-3|NA
CASSPEGAPQGSSTDTQYF
TGCGCCAGCAGCCCGGAGGGAGCACCACAAGGGTCTAGCACAGATACGCAGTATTTT
>TRBV20-1|NA|TRBJ1-1|NA
CSAREGAEAFF
TGCAGTGCTAGAGAGGGGGCCGAAGCTTTCTTT
>TRBV6-6|NA|TRBJ2-2|few
CTSSLGGAHTGELFF
TGTACTAGTAGTCTTGGCGGGGCGCACACCGGGGAGCTGTTTTTT
>TRBV4-3|NA|TRBJ1-2|few
CASSQDRDLNYGYTF
TGCGCCAGCAGCCAAGATCGGGACTTGAACTATGGCTACACCTTC
>TRBV15|TRBD2|TRBJ2-3|NA
CATSRGSSGVGDTQYF
TGTGCCACCAGCAGGGGCTCTAGCGGAGTGGGCGATACGCAGTATTTT
>TRBV11-2|NA|TRBJ2-3|few
CASSLQGKEDTQYF
TGTGCCAGCAGCTTGCAGGGGAAGGAAGATACGCAGTATTTT
>TRBV12-3/TRBV12-4|NA|TRBJ2-4|NA
CATSDLAKNIQYF
TGTGCCACCTCGGACCTAGCCAAAAACATTCAGTACTTC
>TRBV29-1|NA|TRBJ2-5|few
CSVEGGPSIETQYF
TGCAGCGTTGAGGGGGGGCCTAGTATAGAGACCCAGTACTTC
>TRBV24-1|TRBD1|TRBJ1-5|few
CATSDPDRAGQPQHF
TGTGCCACCAGTGACCCGGACAGGGCGGGTCAGCCCCAGCATTTT
>TRBV6-6|NA|TRBJ1-2|NA
CASKHREGPNYGYTF
TGTGCCAGCAAGCACCGTGAGGGGCCTAACTATGGCTACACCTTC
>TRBV6-2/TRBV6-3|NA|TRBJ1-1|few
CASSYTAGYTEAFF
TGTGCCAGCAGTTATACGGCAGGGTACACTGAAGCTTTCTTT
>TRBV28|NA|TRBJ1-5|NA
CASSLTGIAAGQPQHF
TGTGCCAGCAGTTTAACCGGGATCGCGGCCGGACAGCCCCAGCATTTT
>TRBV7-6|NA|TRBJ2-2|few
CASSLQLTASQGELFF
TGTGCCAGCAGCTTGCAACTGACAGCCTCTCAGGGGGAGCTGTTTTTT
>TRBV7-6|TRBD2|TRBJ2-3|NA
CASSPSGGEADTQYF
TGTGCCAGCAGTCCCAGCGGGGGGGAGGCAGATACGCAGTATTTT
>TRBV7-2|NA|TRBJ2-4|few
CASSLGRLAKNIQYF
TGTGCCAGCAGCTTAGGCCGTCTAGCCAAAAACATTCAGTACTTC
>TRBV12-3/TRBV12-4|TRBD1|TRBJ2-7|NA
CASSFRDRAREQYF
TGTGCCAGCAGTTTCCGGGACAGGGCGCGCGAGCAGTACTTC
>TRBV6-2/TRBV6-3|NA|TRBJ2-1|few
CASSTDYYNEQFF
TGTGCCAGCAGTACGGACTACTACAATGAGCAGTTCTTC
>TRBV24-1|TRBD1|TRBJ2-5|few
CATSRGSGETQYF
TGTGCCACCAGCAGGGGGTCGGGGGAGACCCAGTACTTC
>TRBV18|TRBD1|TRBJ2-7|NA
CASSQRQGRKEQYF
TGTGCCAGCTCACAAAGACAGGGGCGGAAAGAGCAGTACTTC
>TRBV29-1|TRBD1|TRBJ1-2|NA
CSARDREYGGYTF
TGCAGCGCCAGGGACAGGGAATACGGAGGCTACACCTTC
>TRBV10-3|NA|TRBJ2-7|NA
CAISESRATYEQYF
TGTGCCATCAGTGAGTCCAGGGCGACCTACGAGCAGTACTTC
>TRBV12-3/TRBV12-4|NA|TRBJ2-2|NA
CASSPAVLELFF
TGTGCCAGCAGCCCGGCAGTCCTGGAGCTGTTTTTT
>TRBV7-2|NA|TRBJ1-4|few
CASSEDLDEKLFF
TGTGCCAGCAGCGAAGACTTGGATGAAAAACTGTTTTTT
>TRBV18|TRBD2|TRBJ2-1|NA
CASSPPTAGGLNEQFF
TGTGCCAGCTCACCACCGACTGCGGGGGGGCTCAATGAGCAGTTCTTC
>TRBV7-9|NA|TRBJ2-2|few
CASSLARLTGELFF
TGTGCCAGCAGCTTAGCGCGCCTGACCGGGGAGCTGTTTTTT
>TRBV4-1|NA|TRBJ1-5|NA
CASSQEAHQPQHF
TGCGCCAGCAGCCAAGAAGCTCATCAGCCCCAGCATTTT
>TRBV20-1|TRBD1|TRBJ1-3|few
CSGRGQPNSGNTIYF
TGCAGTGGGAGGGGACAGCCGAACTCTGGAAACACCATATATTTT